This T cell receptor (beta chain) was documented in a study of blood T cells in healthy people across ages. In this sample, this clonotype turned up once. Germline V gene data show CDR1 as WSHSY and CDR2 as SAAADI. After removal of 4 bases from V and 6 bases from J, the junction contained 6 bases not matched to a gene. The CDR3 sequence is 15 residues long. Using a J-beta primer mix together with a sample-barcoded 5' primer, a second PCR was run for roughly 6 to 12 cycles. In TCRdb, the 5' RACE reads were re-called with MiXCR into one record per CDR3 protein. The data contain about 1.5 million distinct CDR3 sequences, 42% of them singletons.

This chain connects TRBV10-2 to TRBJ2-3; 11 bases line up with TRBD2. Sequencing was performed on blood. The TCR comes from a woman aged 18-29 years in good health. The CDR3 loop is CASSGVSGGEDTQYF. The CDR3 coding sequence is TGCGCCAGCAGTGGGGTTAGCGGGGGGGAGGATACGCAGTATTTT.